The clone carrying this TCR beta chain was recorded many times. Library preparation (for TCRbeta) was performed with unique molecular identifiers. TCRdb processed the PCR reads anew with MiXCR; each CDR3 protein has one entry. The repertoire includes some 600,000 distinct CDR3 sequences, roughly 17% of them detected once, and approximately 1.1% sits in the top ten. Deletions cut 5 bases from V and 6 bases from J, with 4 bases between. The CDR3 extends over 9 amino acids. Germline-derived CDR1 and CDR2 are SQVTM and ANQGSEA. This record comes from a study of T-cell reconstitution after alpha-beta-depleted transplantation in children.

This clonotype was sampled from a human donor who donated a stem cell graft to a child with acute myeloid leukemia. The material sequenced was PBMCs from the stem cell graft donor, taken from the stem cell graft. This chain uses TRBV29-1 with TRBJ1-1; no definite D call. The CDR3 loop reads CSVQAEAFF. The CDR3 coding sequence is TGCAGCGTTCAGGCTGAAGCTTTCTTT. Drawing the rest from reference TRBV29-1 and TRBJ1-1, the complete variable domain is SAVISQKPSRDICQRGTSLTIQCQVDSQVTMMFWYRQQPGQSLTLIATANQGSEATYESGFVIDKFPISRPNLTFSTLTVSNMSPEDSSIYLCSVQAEAFFGQGTRLTVV.